This T cell receptor beta chain derives from a study of T cell responses to AZD1222 COVID-19 vaccine (dated by TCRdb to the early 2020s). In the study overall: A total of 233 trial participants underwent TCR sequencing, of whom 200 to 220 received two doses of AZD1222 and roughly 25 received two doses of the MenACWY control vaccine. Enrollment into the trials was organized by age into subgroups of 18-55, 56-69 and 70-plus years, and those subgroups contained roughly 140, 27 and 60 TCR-sequenced participants, respectively.

The CDR3 regions of human TCRbeta chains were subjected to immunosequencing. The authors' pipeline ran thus. Repertoire TCRs were matched against a reference library of SARS-CoV-2-specific TCRs generated with the MIRA antigen-specificity platform. Breadth was defined as the fraction of unique TCRs that were SARS-CoV-2-associated. Depth was defined as the fraction of total T cells that were SARS-CoV-2-associated. Using the MIRA data, every spike-specific TCR was mapped to the spike region that the TCR reacted to and assigned to either a CD4 or a CD8 class. Log10-transformed breadth and depth values were compared by one-way ANOVA with Sidak's multiple comparisons tests. Imported from immuneACCESS, the table was reduced by TCRdb to in-frame sequences with V and J called. These copies leave out some clones; in studies compared against another copy, an unresolved V gene accounts for under half, and the cause of the remainder is not known. V and J calls and clone size follow that table, whereas D and trimming were derived from the DNA. A total of approximately 98,000 clones appear in this sample, around 90% of them only once. Approximately 3.1% of the sample is held by the ten biggest clonotypes.

This clone was seen a few times. The specificity of this receptor is unknown. Base qualities are not provided; no much larger clone lies one nucleotide away. The time point label on this specimen signifies: baseline before first vaccination. The treatment or condition tag for this specimen amounts to: meningococcal conjugate vaccine given as trial control. Vaccinee samples were obtained from the UK trials COV001 and COV002, which included a single-blind randomized controlled phase 2/3 trial of AZD1222 (ChAdOx1 nCoV-19) in healthy adults. Trial participant PBMC samples were collected at day 0 and day 28 after the second dose for TCRbeta chain sequencing. V loses 4 bases, J loses 6 bases, and the germline ends lie 19 bases apart. The CDR3 sequence holds 15 residues, the cysteine and phenylalanine included. The DNA shown is the 45-base CDR3, in frame from base 1. The germline V gene encodes CDR1 SGHDT and CDR2 YYEEEE.

The research as a whole found: Only six AZD1222 recipients were SARS-CoV-2 seropositive at baseline, limiting conclusions about previously exposed vaccinees. After two AZD1222 doses, spike-specific TCR breadth and depth were significantly higher than at day 0 and than in MenACWY recipients. In the small 56-69-year group, the increase in depth fell short of significance, most likely because of low power. Reportedly, close to half of the unique spike-specific TCRs recognized epitopes lying outside the regions that are mutated in the B.1.351 and B.1.1.7 variants. Participants were mostly white British and included more females than males, and it was suggested by the authors that clonal diversity may have been underestimated. Because no samples from the day 14 peak response were available, repertoires could be characterized only after the peak T cell response. The vaccine-associated CD4 TCRs covered the entire spike protein, and the dominant responses fell in regions 160-218 and 743-854.

Recombination linked TRBV5-6 to TRBJ1-2, with a weak D call of TRBD1 (5 bases match). Source: peripheral blood, taken on day 0 of MenACWY control vaccination. This TCR came from an adult in good health. The CDR3 reads as follows: CASSRWGRAGDGYTF. The nucleotide sequence reads TGTGCCAGCAGCCGATGGGGCAGGGCGGGTGATGGCTACACCTTC. The variable domain in full, with residues beyond the CDR3 obtained from the reference TRBV5-6 and TRBJ1-2 genes, is DAGVTQSPTHLIKTRGQQVTLRCSPKSGHDTVSWYQQALGQGPQFIFQYYEEEERQRGNFPDRFSGHQFPNYSSELNVNALLLGDSALYLCASSRWGRAGDGYTFGSGTRLTVV.